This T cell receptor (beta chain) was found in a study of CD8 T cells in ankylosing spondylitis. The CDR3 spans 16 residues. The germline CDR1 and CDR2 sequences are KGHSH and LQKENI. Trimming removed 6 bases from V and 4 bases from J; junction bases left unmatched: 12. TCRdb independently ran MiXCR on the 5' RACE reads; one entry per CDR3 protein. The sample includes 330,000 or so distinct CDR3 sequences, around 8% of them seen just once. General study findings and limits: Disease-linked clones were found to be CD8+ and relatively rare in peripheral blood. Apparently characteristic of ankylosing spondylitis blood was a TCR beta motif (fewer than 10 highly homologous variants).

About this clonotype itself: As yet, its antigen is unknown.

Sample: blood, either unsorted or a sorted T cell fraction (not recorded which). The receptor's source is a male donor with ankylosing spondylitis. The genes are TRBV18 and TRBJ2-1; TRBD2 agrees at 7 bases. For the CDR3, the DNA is TGTGCCAGCTCCCCATTGGTTGCGGGAGAGTACAATGAGCAGTTCTTC. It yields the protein CASSPLVAGEYNEQFF.